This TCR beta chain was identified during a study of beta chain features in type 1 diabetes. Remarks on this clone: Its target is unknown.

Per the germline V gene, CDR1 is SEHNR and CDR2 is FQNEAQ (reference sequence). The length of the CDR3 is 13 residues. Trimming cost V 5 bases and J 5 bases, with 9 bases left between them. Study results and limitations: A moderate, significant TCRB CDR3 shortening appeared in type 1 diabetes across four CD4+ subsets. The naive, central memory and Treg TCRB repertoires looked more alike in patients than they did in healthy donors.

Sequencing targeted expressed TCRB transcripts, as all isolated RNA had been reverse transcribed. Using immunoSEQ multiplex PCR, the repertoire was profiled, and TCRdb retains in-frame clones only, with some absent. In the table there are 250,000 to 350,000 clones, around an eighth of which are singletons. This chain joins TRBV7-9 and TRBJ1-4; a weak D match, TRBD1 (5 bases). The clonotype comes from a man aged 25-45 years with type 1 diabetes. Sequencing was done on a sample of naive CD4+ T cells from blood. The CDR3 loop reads CASSPQGNEKLFF. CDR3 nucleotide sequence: TGTGCCAGCAGCCCGCAGGGCAATGAAAAACTGTTTTTT.